This T cell receptor (beta chain) was identified in a study of blood T cells in healthy people across ages. CDR1 and CDR2 from the germline V gene are KGHSH and LQKENI. Trimming stripped 3 bases from V and 2 bases from J, with 8 bases between. There are 15 residues in the CDR3. About this clonotype itself: Its antigen is still unknown.

Overall study results and limits: The diversity estimates, figures obtained from one million T cells, were considered underestimates. Both higher diversity and more naive CD4+ cells marked long-lived donors when set against aged donors. Observed TCR beta diversity per million T cells went down as age went up. This fall followed a roughly linear course with age.

Sample-barcoded 5' priming and a J-beta primer mix drove a second PCR of about 6 to 12 cycles. Researchers report that each sample yielded at least 3 million CDR3-containing paired-end reads. TCRdb reprocessed the 5' RACE reads with MiXCR, giving one entry per CDR3 protein. The sample holds about 1,600,000 distinct CDR3 sequences, 35% to 45% seen once. Material: blood. V is TRBV18 and J is TRBJ2-6; D uncertain. This receptor was obtained from a woman aged 18-35 years in good health. The CDR3 DNA reads TGTGCCAGCTCACCCTTACAAACTGGGGCCAACGTCCTGACTTTC. Translation: CASSPLQTGANVLTF.